This T cell receptor beta chain was sequenced during a study of T cells in Graves' hyperthyroidism and ophthalmopathy. With 6 bases removed from V and 0 bases from J, the gap between germline ends came to 24 bases. Germline CDR1 and CDR2: MDHEN and SYDVKM. The CDR3 length is 19 residues. TCR beta CDR3 region amplification was performed from RNA transcripts. Researchers ran a first-round RT-PCR on the TCR CDR3 using the HTBI primer set. One entry per CDR3 protein, called by TCRdb with MiXCR from the multiplex PCR reads. Of about 260,000 distinct CDR3 sequences listed, around 22% are singletons. Ophthalmopathy in the patients scored at least 3 on Clinical Activity Score and at least 4 on NOSPECS grade, lasting under 3 months. Patients having uncontrolled infection, another autoimmune disease, pregnancy or lactation were not included. Clinical symptoms, serum thyroxine, TRAb, thyroid ultrasound and orbital computed tomography established diagnosis. The PBMCs studied were ones that came from roughly 9.1 ml fresh peripheral blood.

Concerning this clonotype: The CDR3 does not end in the conserved phenylalanine or tryptophan, so this is likely a read error.

The chain uses TRBV28 and TRBJ2-1, with D possibly matching TRBD2 (6 bases). This TCR was recovered from a man aged 25 to 45 with Graves' ophthalmopathy. What was sequenced was blood. The CDR3 nucleotides are TGTGCCAGCAGCCAAAGCGGTTGGCCGACGCGGGGCTCCTACAATGAGCAGTTCCTC. Amino acids: CASSQSGWPTRGSYNEQFL.